These T cell receptor beta chains were read from a single sample in a study of shared clonotypes between healthy human individuals. Profiling relied on immunoSEQ multiplex PCR, and the TCRdb table lists in-frame clones only, not all of them. The table has roughly 2.2 million clones, about 90% seen once; the top ten hold approximately 0.39%. Input material: naive CD4+ T cells from PBMCs. These receptor sequences come from a man in his late teens or twenties in good health. Some clones in this sample may be carry-over from other donors' samples. Each CDR3 is given with its conserved first and last residue. The D gene is left open where the match is weak. Part of the rows lack a size; the others show once, few, many or a class for expanded clones.

clone_size j_call v_call d_call cdr3_aa cdr3_nt
- TRBJ2-7 TRBV11-2 - CASSLPSSDEQYF TGTGCCAGCAGCTTACCTTCTAGCGACGAGCAGTACTTC
- TRBJ1-5 TRBV28 - CATTRTGNQPQHF TGTGCCACCACGAGGACGGGCAATCAGCCCCAGCATTTT
- TRBJ1-1 TRBV27 - CASSARTVEDTEAFF TGTGCCAGCAGTGCTCGGACAGTGGAGGACACTGAAGCTTTCTTT
- TRBJ2-7 TRBV28 - CASSLVPGHEQYF TGTGCCAGCAGTTTAGTCCCGGGCCACGAGCAGTACTTC
once TRBJ2-7 TRBV28 - CASRDTVTLREQYF TGTGCCAGCAGAGACACAGTCACTTTGAGGGAGCAGTACTTC
- TRBJ2-1 TRBV10-3 TRBD1 CAIRGQGGRDEQFF TGTGCCATCAGGGGACAGGGAGGTCGGGATGAGCAGTTCTTC
- TRBJ1-1 TRBV14 - CASSQDPGGGPNTEAFF TGTGCCAGCAGCCAAGATCCGGGAGGGGGACCGAACACTGAAGCTTTCTTT
once TRBJ2-1 TRBV9 TRBD2 CASSVGPLAGGDEQFF TGTGCCAGCAGCGTAGGGCCCCTAGCGGGTGGGGATGAGCAGTTCTTC
- TRBJ2-3 TRBV9 TRBD2 CASSVGLAGGTDTQYF TGTGCCAGCAGCGTGGGGCTAGCGGGAGGAACAGATACGCAGTATTTT
- TRBJ2-3 TRBV27 TRBD1 CASSPVYRGSTDTQYF TGTGCCAGCAGTCCCGTTTACAGGGGGAGCACAGATACGCAGTATTTT
- TRBJ1-1 TRBV19 - CASGIPGVTEAFF TGTGCCAGTGGAATTCCGGGCGTCACTGAAGCTTTCTTT
- TRBJ1-2 TRBV6-6 - CASSYEVREKGYTF TGTGCCAGCAGTTACGAGGTCAGGGAGAAAGGCTACACCTTC
- TRBJ1-1 TRBV25-1 TRBD1 CASSRTGERAFF TGTGCCAGCTCGAGGACAGGGGAGCGGGCTTTCTTT
- TRBJ2-1 TRBV15 TRBD2 CATSRTLGGRAYDEQFF TGTGCCACCAGCCGAACGCTGGGCGGGAGGGCTTACGATGAGCAGTTCTTC
- TRBJ2-7 TRBV7-8 - CASSLVGGAPSYEQYF TGTGCCAGCAGCTTAGTTGGGGGGGCCCCTTCGTACGAGCAGTACTTC